A selection of T cell receptor beta chains follows, all from one sample in a study of immune evolution from preneoplasia to lung adenocarcinoma. Profiled with immunoSEQ multiplex PCR; TCRdb holds only in-frame clones, not every one. This sample has thousands of clones, with over 60% found just once. The specimen sequenced was FFPE invasive lung adenocarcinoma tissue. These TCRs come from a person between 35 and 49 years old with lung adenocarcinoma. Each CDR3 is given with its conserved first and last residue. Fields, in order: D gene, clone size, V gene, J gene, CDR3 protein, CDR3 DNA. D genes are given only for firm matches. Only some rows state a clone size, as once, few, many or a class for expanded clones.

d_gene: TRBD2
abundance: .
v_gene: TRBV4-1
j_gene: TRBJ2-7
CDR3aa: CASSQPSGRTSVSYEQYF
CDR3nt: TGCGCCAGCAGCCAGCCGTCGGGTAGGACTAGCGTATCCTACGAGCAGTACTTC

d_gene: .
abundance: .
v_gene: TRBV7-8
j_gene: TRBJ1-5
CDR3aa: CASSLAGQLNQPQHF
CDR3nt: TGTGCCAGCAGCTTAGCTGGGCAGTTAAATCAGCCCCAGCATTTT

d_gene: .
abundance: once
v_gene: TRBV28
j_gene: TRBJ1-6
CDR3aa: CASSPPGVTGSPLHF
CDR3nt: TGTGCCAGCAGTCCACCCGGAGTTACGGGTTCACCCCTCCACTTT

d_gene: .
abundance: few
v_gene: TRBV2
j_gene: TRBJ1-1
CDR3aa: CASRAGQTEAFF
CDR3nt: TGTGCCAGCAGGGCGGGGCAAACTGAAGCTTTCTTT

d_gene: TRBD1
abundance: once
v_gene: TRBV27
j_gene: TRBJ1-2
CDR3aa: CASSLNRGGYGYTF
CDR3nt: TGTGCCAGCAGTTTGAACAGGGGTGGGTATGGCTACACCTTC

d_gene: .
abundance: few
v_gene: TRBV5-6
j_gene: TRBJ1-1
CDR3aa: CASGEGPVGRPEAFF
CDR3nt: TGTGCCAGCGGGGAGGGACCCGTGGGTCGGCCTGAAGCTTTCTTT

d_gene: .
abundance: .
v_gene: TRBV29-1
j_gene: TRBJ1-1
CDR3aa: CSARKVNTEAFF
CDR3nt: TGCAGCGCAAGAAAAGTGAACACTGAAGCTTTCTTT

d_gene: .
abundance: .
v_gene: TRBV28
j_gene: TRBJ2-7
CDR3aa: CASIPSGTPSYEQYF
CDR3nt: TGTGCCAGCATTCCTTCCGGGACACCCTCCTACGAGCAGTACTTC

d_gene: .
abundance: .
v_gene: TRBV28
j_gene: TRBJ2-2
CDR3aa: CASSLSHGELFF
CDR3nt: TGTGCCAGCAGTTTAAGTCACGGGGAGCTGTTTTTT

d_gene: TRBD1
abundance: .
v_gene: TRBV2
j_gene: TRBJ2-1
CDR3aa: CASSERDRTVVYYNEQFF
CDR3nt: TGTGCCAGCAGTGAACGGGACAGAACCGTAGTCTACTACAATGAGCAGTTCTTC

d_gene: .
abundance: medium-sized
v_gene: TRBV9
j_gene: TRBJ1-1
CDR3aa: CASSVLGQRDTEAFF
CDR3nt: TGTGCCAGCAGCGTACTCGGCCAGAGAGACACTGAAGCTTTCTTT

d_gene: TRBD2
abundance: .
v_gene: TRBV7-9
j_gene: TRBJ2-3
CDR3aa: CASSLVSSGDTDTQYF
CDR3nt: TGTGCCAGCAGCTTAGTTTCTAGCGGGGACACAGATACGCAGTATTTT

d_gene: TRBD1
abundance: .
v_gene: TRBV9
j_gene: TRBJ1-3
CDR3aa: CASSSGGIRNTIYF
CDR3nt: TGTGCCAGCAGCTCAGGGGGGATCCGAAACACCATATATTTT

d_gene: .
abundance: once
v_gene: TRBV28
j_gene: TRBJ2-7
CDR3aa: CASRIAGQSYEQYF
CDR3nt: TGTGCCAGCAGAATAGCGGGACAGTCCTACGAGCAGTACTTC

d_gene: TRBD1
abundance: .
v_gene: TRBV6-5
j_gene: TRBJ2-7
CDR3aa: CASSYGQGAYEQYF
CDR3nt: TGTGCCAGCAGTTACGGACAGGGGGCGTACGAGCAGTACTTC

d_gene: TRBD1
abundance: few
v_gene: TRBV5-8
j_gene: TRBJ1-4
CDR3aa: CASSLARTGGEKLFF
CDR3nt: TGTGCCAGCAGCCTGGCGCGGACAGGGGGTGAAAAACTGTTTTTT

d_gene: TRBD1
abundance: .
v_gene: TRBV5-6
j_gene: TRBJ2-7
CDR3aa: CASSYRGNEQYF
CDR3nt: TGTGCCAGCAGTTACAGGGGAAACGAGCAGTACTTC

d_gene: TRBD2
abundance: .
v_gene: TRBV4-1
j_gene: TRBJ2-1
CDR3aa: CASSHPGLAGGPDLNEQFF
CDR3nt: TGCGCCAGCAGCCACCCGGGACTAGCGGGAGGGCCGGATTTGAATGAGCAGTTCTTC

d_gene: .
abundance: once
v_gene: TRBV7-9
j_gene: TRBJ2-2
CDR3aa: CASSFWENTGELFF
CDR3nt: TGTGCCAGCAGCTTCTGGGAGAACACCGGGGAGCTGTTTTTT

d_gene: .
abundance: once
v_gene: TRBV7-2
j_gene: TRBJ1-2
CDR3aa: CASSLGGLGGYTF
CDR3nt: TGTGCCAGCAGCTTAGGGGGGCTGGGGGGCTACACCTTC

d_gene: .
abundance: .
v_gene: TRBV2
j_gene: TRBJ1-2
CDR3aa: CASSETRVPYGYTF
CDR3nt: TGTGCCAGCAGTGAAACTCGGGTGCCCTATGGCTACACCTTC

d_gene: .
abundance: .
v_gene: TRBV29-1
j_gene: TRBJ1-2
CDR3aa: CSVAPAGREYGYTF
CDR3nt: TGCAGCGTGGCCCCCGCGGGACGGGAGTATGGCTACACCTTC

d_gene: .
abundance: .
v_gene: TRBV25-1
j_gene: TRBJ1-2
CDR3aa: CASSEGLYNYGYTF
CDR3nt: TGTGCCAGCAGTGAAGGCCTATATAACTATGGCTACACCTTC

d_gene: TRBD2
abundance: once
v_gene: TRBV28
j_gene: TRBJ2-7
CDR3aa: CASSILAGIAYEQYF
CDR3nt: TGTGCCAGCAGTATCCTAGCGGGGATCGCCTACGAGCAGTACTTC

d_gene: .
abundance: once
v_gene: TRBV4-1
j_gene: TRBJ1-2
CDR3aa: CASSQEGLLDYGYTF
CDR3nt: TGCGCCAGCAGCCAAGAGGGGTTGTTGGACTATGGCTACACCTTC

d_gene: TRBD1
abundance: .
v_gene: TRBV9
j_gene: TRBJ1-1
CDR3aa: CASRTIGTGLAEAFF
CDR3nt: TGTGCCAGCAGAACTATCGGGACAGGGCTTGCTGAAGCTTTCTTT

d_gene: TRBD2
abundance: .
v_gene: TRBV5-1
j_gene: TRBJ2-5
CDR3aa: CASSPGLAFSETQYF
CDR3nt: TGCGCCAGCAGCCCTGGACTAGCCTTTTCAGAGACCCAGTACTTC

d_gene: .
abundance: .
v_gene: TRBV7-2
j_gene: TRBJ2-5
CDR3aa: CASSLEVFETQYF
CDR3nt: TGTGCCAGCAGCTTAGAAGTGTTTGAGACCCAGTACTTC

d_gene: TRBD1
abundance: .
v_gene: TRBV11-2
j_gene: TRBJ2-7
CDR3aa: CASSLGTGGFVSYEQYF
CDR3nt: TGTGCCAGCAGCTTAGGTACAGGGGGCTTCGTCTCCTACGAGCAGTACTTC

d_gene: .
abundance: .
v_gene: TRBV5-4
j_gene: TRBJ2-5
CDR3aa: CASSLGLFAETQYF
CDR3nt: TGTGCCAGCAGCTTAGGTCTCTTCGCGGAGACCCAGTACTTC

d_gene: .
abundance: .
v_gene: TRBV29-1
j_gene: TRBJ1-1
CDR3aa: CSVNGGSTAFF
CDR3nt: TGCAGCGTTAATGGGGGCAGTACAGCTTTCTTT

d_gene: TRBD2
abundance: .
v_gene: TRBV14
j_gene: TRBJ2-7
CDR3aa: CASSQVDGRVRYEQYF
CDR3nt: TGTGCCAGCAGCCAAGTGGACGGGAGGGTCCGCTACGAGCAGTACTTC

d_gene: TRBD1
abundance: .
v_gene: TRBV7-3
j_gene: TRBJ1-2
CDR3aa: CASSPGGGATDYGYTF
CDR3nt: TGTGCCAGCAGCCCAGGGGGGGGTGCAACAGACTATGGCTACACCTTC

d_gene: TRBD2
abundance: .
v_gene: TRBV28
j_gene: TRBJ2-3
CDR3aa: CASAASGRTSSTDTQYF
CDR3nt: TGTGCCAGCGCCGCGAGCGGGAGAACCTCTAGCACAGATACGCAGTATTTT

d_gene: .
abundance: .
v_gene: TRBV30
j_gene: TRBJ1-1
CDR3aa: CAWSGRGQSGAFF
CDR3nt: TGTGCCTGGAGTGGTCGTGGACAGTCAGGAGCTTTCTTT

d_gene: .
abundance: .
v_gene: TRBV28
j_gene: TRBJ1-1
CDR3aa: CASTIVGEAFF
CDR3nt: TGTGCCAGCACTATCGTAGGAGAAGCTTTCTTT

d_gene: .
abundance: .
v_gene: TRBV28
j_gene: TRBJ1-5
CDR3aa: CASNTLRDSNQPQHF
CDR3nt: TGTGCCAGCAACACCCTCCGGGACTCAAATCAGCCCCAGCATTTT

d_gene: .
abundance: .
v_gene: TRBV30
j_gene: TRBJ1-3
CDR3aa: CAWSPPHRGAYGNTIYF
CDR3nt: TGTGCCTGGAGTCCCCCCCACCGGGGGGCTTACGGAAACACCATATATTTT

d_gene: TRBD1
abundance: .
v_gene: TRBV7-8
j_gene: TRBJ2-5
CDR3aa: CASSPGTVHQETQYF
CDR3nt: TGTGCCAGCAGCCCAGGGACAGTGCACCAAGAGACCCAGTACTTC